This TCR beta chain was sequenced during a study of blood T cell repertoires in COVID-19. Some clones are missing from TCRdb's copy, which holds only in-frame ones; the method was immunoSEQ multiplex PCR. The sample carries about 480,000 clones, roughly nine tenths recorded once. For recovered donors of Cohort 3, there were two negative PCRs, clearance, or symptom resolution. CDR1 and CDR2 from the germline V gene are SGHDT and YYEEEE. The V and J ends lost 4 bases and 0 bases, in that order; junction bases with no gene match: 6. This CDR3 comprises 16 residues. The chain recombines TRBV5-6 with TRBJ2-2; 7 bases line up with TRBD1. The sequence was collected from an older woman who had recovered from COVID-19. The sequenced material came from PBMCs or T cells enriched from blood (not recorded which). The CDR3, as DNA: TGTGCCAGCAGCCCGGACAGGACCGCGAACACCGGGGAGCTGTTTTTT. Amino acids: CASSPDRTANTGELFF.